This T cell receptor beta chain was recovered during a study of early T cells in non-severe SARS-CoV-2 infection. Background on the study: Investigators sequenced bulk RNA drawn from unsorted whole blood, and chains remained unpaired. The study, taken as a whole, reports: Matches to VDJdb favored anti-spike CD8 responses and missed private and CD4 specificities.

Individual cDNA molecules received unique molecular identifiers. TCRdb independently ran MiXCR on the 5' RACE reads; one entry per CDR3 protein. This table holds around 100,000 distinct CDR3 sequences, approximately 15% found once. This clonotype was seen many times. Its antigen remains unidentified. The TCR sequence derives from an adult who was a healthcare worker with PCR-confirmed SARS-CoV-2 infection or an uninfected control (not recorded which). Source material: whole blood.

CDR3 region: CATLAGGSDEQFF. The CDR3 bases are TGTGCCACCCTAGCGGGGGGTTCCGATGAGCAGTTCTTC. This chain uses TRBV10-3 with TRBJ2-1; 11 bases line up with TRBD2. CDR1 ENHRY and CDR2 SYGVKD come from the germline V gene. The trim removed 10 bases at V and 8 bases at J, leaving 7 bases unmatched. This CDR3 comprises 13 residues.